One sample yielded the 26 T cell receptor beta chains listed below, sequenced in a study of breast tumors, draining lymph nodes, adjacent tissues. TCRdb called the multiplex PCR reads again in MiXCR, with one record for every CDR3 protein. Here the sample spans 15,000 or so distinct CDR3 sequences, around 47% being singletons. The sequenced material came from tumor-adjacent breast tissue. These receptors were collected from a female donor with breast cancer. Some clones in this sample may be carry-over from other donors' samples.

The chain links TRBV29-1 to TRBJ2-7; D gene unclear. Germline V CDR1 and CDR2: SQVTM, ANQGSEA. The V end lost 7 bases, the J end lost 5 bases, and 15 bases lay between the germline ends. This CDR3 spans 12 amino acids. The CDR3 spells CSAVAAPDEQYF. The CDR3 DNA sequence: TGCAGCGCGGTAGCAGCCCCGGACGAGCAGTACTTC.

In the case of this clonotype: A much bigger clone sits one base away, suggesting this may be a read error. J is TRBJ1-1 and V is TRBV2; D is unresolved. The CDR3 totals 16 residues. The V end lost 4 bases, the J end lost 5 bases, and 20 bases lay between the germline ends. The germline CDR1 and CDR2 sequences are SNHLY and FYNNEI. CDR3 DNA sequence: TGTGCCAGCAGTGCGGGAGCTAGTTTCAGCCAAACTGAAGCTTTCTTT. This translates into CASSAGASFSQTEAFF.

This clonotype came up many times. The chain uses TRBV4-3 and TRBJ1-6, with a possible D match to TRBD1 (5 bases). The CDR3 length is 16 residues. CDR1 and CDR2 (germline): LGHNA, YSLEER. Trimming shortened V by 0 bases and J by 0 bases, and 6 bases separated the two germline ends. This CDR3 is CASSQEDSSYNSPLHF. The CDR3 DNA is TGCGCCAGCAGCCAAGAAGACAGCTCCTATAATTCACCCCTCCACTTT.

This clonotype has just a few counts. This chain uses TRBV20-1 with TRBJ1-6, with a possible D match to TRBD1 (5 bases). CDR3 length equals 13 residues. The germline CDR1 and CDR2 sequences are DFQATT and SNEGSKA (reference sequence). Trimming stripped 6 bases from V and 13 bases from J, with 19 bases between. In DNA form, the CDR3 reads TGCAGTGCCGCGGGGACCTTAAAATCCCCCCTCCACTTT. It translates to CSAAGTLKSPLHF.

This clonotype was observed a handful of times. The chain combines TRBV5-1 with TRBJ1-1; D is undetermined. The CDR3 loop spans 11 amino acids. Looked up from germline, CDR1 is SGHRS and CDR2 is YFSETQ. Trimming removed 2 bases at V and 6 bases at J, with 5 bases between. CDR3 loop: CASSFGAEAFF. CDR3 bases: TGCGCCAGCAGCTTCGGGGCTGAAGCTTTCTTT.

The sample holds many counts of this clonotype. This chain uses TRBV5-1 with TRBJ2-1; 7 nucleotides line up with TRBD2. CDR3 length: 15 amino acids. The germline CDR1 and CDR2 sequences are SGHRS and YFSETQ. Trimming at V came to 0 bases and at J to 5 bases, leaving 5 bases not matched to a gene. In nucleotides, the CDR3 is TGCGCCAGCAGCTTGGTGGCTAGCGGACACAATGAGCAGTTCTTC. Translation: CASSLVASGHNEQFF.

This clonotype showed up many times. The CDR3 reads CASSLAGVQETQYF. As DNA, the CDR3 is TGTGCCAGCAGCTTAGCGGGGGTCCAAGAGACCCAGTACTTC. This chain joins TRBV3-1 and TRBJ2-5, with 9 bases that match TRBD2. The trim removed 5 bases at V and 1 base at J, leaving 2 bases unmatched. This CDR3 comprises 14 residues. Germline lookup yields CDR1 LGHDT and CDR2 YNNKEL (reference sequence).

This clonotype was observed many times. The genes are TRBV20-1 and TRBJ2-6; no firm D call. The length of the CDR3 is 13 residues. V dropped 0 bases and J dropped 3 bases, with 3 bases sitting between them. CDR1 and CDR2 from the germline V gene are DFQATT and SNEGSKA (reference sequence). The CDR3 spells CSARESGANVLTF. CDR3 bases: TGCAGTGCTAGAGAGAGTGGGGCCAACGTCCTGACTTTC.

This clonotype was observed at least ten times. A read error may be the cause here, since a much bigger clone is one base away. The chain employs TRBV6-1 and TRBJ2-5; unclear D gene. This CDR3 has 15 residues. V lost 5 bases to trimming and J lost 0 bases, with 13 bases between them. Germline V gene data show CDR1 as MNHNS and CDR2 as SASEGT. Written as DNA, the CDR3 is TGTGCCAGCAGTCATCTGTCAGTCTACCAAGAGACCCAGTACTTC. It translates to CASSHLSVYQETQYF.

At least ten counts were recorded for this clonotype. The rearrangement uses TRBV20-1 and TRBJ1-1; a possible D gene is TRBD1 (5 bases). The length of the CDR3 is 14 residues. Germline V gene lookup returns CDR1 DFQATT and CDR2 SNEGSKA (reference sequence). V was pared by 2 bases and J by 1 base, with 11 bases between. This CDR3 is CSARLQGRNTEAFF. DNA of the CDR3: TGCAGTGCTAGATTGCAGGGAAGGAACACTGAAGCTTTCTTT.

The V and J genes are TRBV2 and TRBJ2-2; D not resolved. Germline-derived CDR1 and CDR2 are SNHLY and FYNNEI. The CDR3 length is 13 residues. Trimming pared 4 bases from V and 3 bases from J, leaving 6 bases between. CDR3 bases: TGTGCCAGCAGTGCTGATCACACCGGGGAGCTGTTTTTT. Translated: CASSADHTGELFF.

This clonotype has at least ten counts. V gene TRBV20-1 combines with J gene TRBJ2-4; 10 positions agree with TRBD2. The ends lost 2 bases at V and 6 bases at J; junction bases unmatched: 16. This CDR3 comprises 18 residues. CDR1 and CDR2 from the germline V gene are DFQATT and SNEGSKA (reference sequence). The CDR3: CSARSTSPGAGGRNIQYF. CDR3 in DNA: TGCAGTGCTAGATCAACTTCTCCGGGAGCGGGGGGGAGAAACATTCAGTACTTC.

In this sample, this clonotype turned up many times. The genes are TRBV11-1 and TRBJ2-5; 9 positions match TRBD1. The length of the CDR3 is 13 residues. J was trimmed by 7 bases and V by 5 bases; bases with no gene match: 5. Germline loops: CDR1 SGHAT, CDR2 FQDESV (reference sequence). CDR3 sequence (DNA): TGTGCCAGCAGCCCGGACAGGGGAGCGACCCAGTACTTC. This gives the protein CASSPDRGATQYF.

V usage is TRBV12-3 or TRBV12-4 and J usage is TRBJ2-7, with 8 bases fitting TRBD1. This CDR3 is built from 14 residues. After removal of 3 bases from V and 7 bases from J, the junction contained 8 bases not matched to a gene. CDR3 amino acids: CASSFSQGAIEQYF. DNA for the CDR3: TGTGCCAGCAGTTTCAGTCAGGGGGCTATAGAGCAGTACTTC.

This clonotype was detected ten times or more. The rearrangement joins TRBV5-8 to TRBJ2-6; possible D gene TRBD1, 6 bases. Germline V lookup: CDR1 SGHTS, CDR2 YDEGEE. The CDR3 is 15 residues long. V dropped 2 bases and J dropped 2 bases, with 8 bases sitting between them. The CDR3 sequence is CASSFPGAGANVLTF. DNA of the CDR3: TGTGCCAGCAGCTTCCCAGGGGCTGGGGCCAACGTCCTGACTTTC.

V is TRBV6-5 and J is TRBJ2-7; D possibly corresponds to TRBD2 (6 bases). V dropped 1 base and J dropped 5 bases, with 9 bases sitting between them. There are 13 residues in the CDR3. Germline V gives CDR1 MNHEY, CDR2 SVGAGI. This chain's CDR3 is CASSYLSGDEQYF. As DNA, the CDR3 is TGTGCCAGCAGTTACTTGTCGGGGGACGAGCAGTACTTC.

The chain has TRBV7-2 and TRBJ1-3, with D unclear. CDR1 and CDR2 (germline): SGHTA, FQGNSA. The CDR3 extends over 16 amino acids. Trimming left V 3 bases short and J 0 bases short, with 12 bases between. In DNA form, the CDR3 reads TGTGCCAGCAGCTTCCGGACTGCCACCTCTGGAAACACCATATATTTT. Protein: CASSFRTATSGNTIYF.

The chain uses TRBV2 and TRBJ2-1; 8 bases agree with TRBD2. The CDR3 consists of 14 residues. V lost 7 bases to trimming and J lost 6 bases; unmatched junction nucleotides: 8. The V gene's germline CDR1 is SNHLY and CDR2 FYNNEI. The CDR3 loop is CASTGREDPNEQFF. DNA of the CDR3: TGTGCCAGCACGGGGCGGGAGGACCCCAATGAGCAGTTCTTC.

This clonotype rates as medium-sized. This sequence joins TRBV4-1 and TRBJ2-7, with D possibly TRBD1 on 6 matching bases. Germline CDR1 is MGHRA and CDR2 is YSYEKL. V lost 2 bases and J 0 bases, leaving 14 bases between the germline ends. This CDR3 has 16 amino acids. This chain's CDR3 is CASSQRDRDISYEQYF. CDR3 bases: TGCGCCAGCAGCCAAAGAGACCGGGACATCTCCTACGAGCAGTACTTC.

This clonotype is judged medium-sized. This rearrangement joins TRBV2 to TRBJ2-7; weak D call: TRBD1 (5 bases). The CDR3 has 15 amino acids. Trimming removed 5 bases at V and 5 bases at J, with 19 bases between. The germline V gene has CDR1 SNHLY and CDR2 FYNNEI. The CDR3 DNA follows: TGTGCCAGCAGTACCCCAAAGGTCCTGGGGCACGAGCAGTACTTC. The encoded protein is CASSTPKVLGHEQYF.

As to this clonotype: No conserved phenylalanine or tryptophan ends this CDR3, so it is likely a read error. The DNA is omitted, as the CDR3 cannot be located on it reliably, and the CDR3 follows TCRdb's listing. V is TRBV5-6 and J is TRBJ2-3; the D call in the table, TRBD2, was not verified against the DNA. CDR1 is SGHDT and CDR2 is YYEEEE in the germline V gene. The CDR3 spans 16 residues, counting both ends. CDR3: CASSLRTGSGRPPPIN.

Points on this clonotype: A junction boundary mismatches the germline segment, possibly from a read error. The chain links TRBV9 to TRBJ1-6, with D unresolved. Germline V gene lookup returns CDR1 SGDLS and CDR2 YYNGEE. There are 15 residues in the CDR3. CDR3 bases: TGTGCCAGCAGCGTAGGGTCTGAAGCTAATCCACCCCCCCACTTT. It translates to CASSVGSEANPPPHF.

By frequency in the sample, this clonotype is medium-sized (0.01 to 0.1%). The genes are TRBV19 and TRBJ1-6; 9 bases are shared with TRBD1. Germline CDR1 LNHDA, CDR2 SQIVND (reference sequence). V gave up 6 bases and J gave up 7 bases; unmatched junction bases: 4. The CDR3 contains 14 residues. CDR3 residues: CASSVGQGNSPLHF. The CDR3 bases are TGTGCCAGTAGCGTGGGACAGGGCAATTCACCCCTCCACTTT.

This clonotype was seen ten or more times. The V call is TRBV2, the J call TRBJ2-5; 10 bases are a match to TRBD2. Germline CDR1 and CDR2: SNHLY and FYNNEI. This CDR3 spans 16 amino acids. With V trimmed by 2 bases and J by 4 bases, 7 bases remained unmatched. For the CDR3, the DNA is TGTGCCAGCAGTGAACGGCTAGCGGGAGTTGGAGAGACCCAGTACTTC. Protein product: CASSERLAGVGETQYF. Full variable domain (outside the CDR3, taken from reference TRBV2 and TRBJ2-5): EPEVTQTPSHQVTQMGQEVILRCVPISNHLYFYWYRQILGQKVEFLVSFYNNEISEKSEIFDDQFSVERPDGSNFTLKIRSTKLEDSAMYFCASSERLAGVGETQYFGPGTRLLVL.

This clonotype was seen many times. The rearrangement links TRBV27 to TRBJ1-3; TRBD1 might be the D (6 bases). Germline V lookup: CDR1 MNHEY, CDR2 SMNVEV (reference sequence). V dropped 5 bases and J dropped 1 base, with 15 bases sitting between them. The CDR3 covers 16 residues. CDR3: CASSKGGRVSGNTIYF. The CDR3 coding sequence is TGTGCCAGCAGTAAGGGGGGGCGGGTATCTGGAAACACCATATATTTT.

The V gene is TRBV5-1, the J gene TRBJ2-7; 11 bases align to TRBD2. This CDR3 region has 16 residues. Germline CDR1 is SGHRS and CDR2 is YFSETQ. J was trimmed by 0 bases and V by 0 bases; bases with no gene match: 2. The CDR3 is CASSLATSGSSYEQYF. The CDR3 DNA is TGCGCCAGCAGCTTGGCAACTAGCGGGAGCTCCTACGAGCAGTACTTC.